One and the same sample provided the 30 T cell receptor beta chains below, sequenced in a study of patients and donors after allogeneic stem cell transplantation. Each CDR3 protein is one row after TCRdb ran MiXCR on the RT-PCR reads. The sample consists of about a million distinct CDR3 sequences, 18% of them appearing once. Sequenced: blood, either unsorted or a sorted T cell fraction (not recorded which). The receptor source for this set is a human donor who was either an allogeneic HSCT recipient or a stem cell or donor lymphocyte infusion donor (not recorded which). It is not recorded whose cells these are; they may come from a transplant donor.

This chain links TRBV7-2 with TRBJ1-5; 8 positions agree with TRBD1. V shed 1 base and J 4 bases; nucleotides not matched to a gene: 6. This CDR3 has 16 amino acids. CDR1 is SGHTA and CDR2 is FQGNSA in the germline V gene. As DNA, the CDR3 is TGTGCCAGCAGCTTAGGGACAGGGTGGTCAAATCAGCCCCAGCATTTT. Its translation: CASSLGTGWSNQPQHF.

The CDR3 region has the DNA TGTGCCAGCAGGCCTAGAGGCGAGACCCAGTACTTC. As protein: CASRPRGETQYF. This sequence joins TRBV12-3 or TRBV12-4 and TRBJ2-5, with D hard to call. The V end lost 6 bases, the J end lost 5 bases, and 10 bases lay between the germline ends. This CDR3 has 12 amino acids.

This sequence joins TRBV29-1 and TRBJ2-2; 12 positions agree with TRBD2. Germline CDR1 SQVTM, CDR2 ANQGSEA. The CDR3 loop spans 14 amino acids. The trim removed 7 bases at V and 6 bases at J, leaving 6 bases unmatched. Here the CDR3 DNA reads TGCAGCGCAAAGGGACTAGCGGGTTCCGGGGAGCTGTTTTTT. This sequence encodes CSAKGLAGSGELFF.

J is TRBJ2-3 and V is TRBV4-3; possible D gene TRBD2, 5 bases. Germline CDR1 LGHNA, CDR2 YSLEER. This CDR3 spans 17 amino acids. Trimming left V 0 bases short and J 5 bases short, with 18 bases between. CDR3 protein: CASSQDRRIAWRDTQYF. CDR3 DNA sequence: TGCGCCAGCAGCCAAGATCGGAGAATAGCGTGGCGAGATACGCAGTATTTT.

This clonotype was found a few times. This chain connects TRBV12-3 or TRBV12-4 to TRBJ2-3; D possibly corresponds to TRBD1 (5 bases). The CDR3 loop spans 15 amino acids. V lost 4 bases and J 2 bases, leaving 13 bases between the germline ends. The CDR3 DNA reads as TGTGCCAGCAGTTCCGGACAAACCCCCACAGATACGCAGTATTTT. Protein sequence: CASSSGQTPTDTQYF.

This clonotype has just a few counts. The V and J genes are TRBV28 and TRBJ2-7; TRBD2 agrees at 10 bases. After removal of 4 bases from V and 6 bases from J, the junction contained 12 bases not matched to a gene. CDR1 and CDR2 from the germline V gene are MDHEN and SYDVKM. CDR3 length equals 16 residues. Written as DNA, the CDR3 is TGTGCCAGCAGTTCTTCTTTTCGTGGGACTAGCGCCGAGCAGTACTTC. This gives the protein CASSSSFRGTSAEQYF.

This clonotype was seen only a few times. The chain employs TRBV25-1 and TRBJ2-7; 7 bases fit TRBD1. V shed 0 bases, J shed 5 bases, and the junction held 7 bases outside the gene matches. Germline CDR1 and CDR2: MGHDK and SYGVNS. The CDR3 extends over 15 amino acids. CDR3 loop: CASSEYIRGWDEQYF. In DNA form, the CDR3 reads TGTGCCAGCAGTGAATATATCAGGGGGTGGGACGAGCAGTACTTC.

This clonotype was detected only a few times. V gene TRBV12-3 or TRBV12-4 combines with J gene TRBJ1-6, with D perhaps matching TRBD1 (6 bases). The CDR3 is 14 amino acids. With 3 bases removed from V and 10 bases from J, the gap between germline ends came to 13 bases. CDR3 region: CASSFQGRGSPLHF. DNA for the CDR3: TGTGCCAGCAGTTTCCAGGGGCGGGGATCACCCCTCCACTTT.

The chain joins TRBV24-1 to TRBJ2-1, with D tentatively TRBD2 (6 bases). V was trimmed by 3 bases and J by 8 bases, leaving 16 bases between them. The CDR3 covers 15 residues. Germline assignment: CDR1 KGHDR and CDR2 SFDVKD. The CDR3 is CATSDGGIANDEQFF. As DNA, the CDR3 is TGTGCCACCAGTGATGGAGGGATAGCGAACGATGAGCAGTTCTTC.

The chain links TRBV12-3 or TRBV12-4 to TRBJ2-1, with D perhaps TRBD2 (6 bases). CDR3 length equals 14 residues. V lost 4 bases, J lost 15 bases, and 22 bases lay in between. The DNA for the CDR3 is TGTGCCAGCAGTTCGGGACTGGACGAAAGAAAGGGGTTCTTC. This sequence encodes CASSSGLDERKGFF.

This clonotype occurred a few times. The chain employs TRBV27 and TRBJ1-2; unclear D gene. V was shortened by 5 bases and J by 5 bases, with 18 bases between the two germline ends. This CDR3 spans 15 amino acids. Germline CDR1 and CDR2: MNHEY and SMNVEV (reference sequence). The CDR3 spells CASSIDPRGGYGYTF. The CDR3 nucleotides are TGTGCCAGCAGTATCGACCCGCGGGGAGGATATGGCTACACCTTC.

The chain employs TRBV7-2 and TRBJ2-1; D is undetermined. V lost 5 bases, J lost 1 base, and 9 bases lay in between. The CDR3 is made up of 14 amino acids. CDR1 SGHTA and CDR2 FQGNSA come from the germline V gene. Here the CDR3 DNA reads TGTGCCAGCAGCCGCCCGACTTCCTACAATGAGCAGTTCTTC. Amino acids: CASSRPTSYNEQFF.

This clonotype was seen a few times. The chain carries TRBV29-1 and TRBJ1-2; 11 nucleotides line up with TRBD1. The CDR3 sequence is 13 residues long. In germline, CDR1 is SQVTM, CDR2 ANQGSEA. V shed 3 bases and J 8 bases; nucleotides not matched to a gene: 5. The DNA for the CDR3 is TGCAGCGTTGACTGGGACAGGGGGTTGGGCTACACCTTC. It specifies CSVDWDRGLGYTF.

The rearrangement links TRBV27 to TRBJ1-2; a weak D match, TRBD1 (5 bases). This CDR3 contains 15 residues. Germline CDR1 MNHEY, CDR2 SMNVEV (reference sequence). Trimming cost V 6 bases and J 4 bases, with 18 bases left between them. The CDR3, as DNA: TGTGCCAGCAGCAACTCCCCCGGGGCTGCCTATGGCTACACCTTC. Translated: CASSNSPGAAYGYTF.

The chain couples TRBV30 to TRBJ1-3, with 7 nucleotides matching TRBD1. The V gene end was trimmed by 8 bases and the J gene end by 4 bases; junction bases not matched to a gene: 5. The germline V gene encodes CDR1 GTSNPN and CDR2 SVGIG (reference sequence). The CDR3 loop spans 12 amino acids. For the CDR3, the DNA is TGTGCCCATGGGACAGTAGGAAACACCATATATTTT. Translation gives CAHGTVGNTIYF.

A few counts support this clonotype. The chain employs TRBV4-3 and TRBJ1-3, with TRBD1 as a possible D gene (5 bases). V was trimmed by 6 bases and J by 0 bases, leaving 18 bases between them. Germline loops: CDR1 LGHNA, CDR2 YSLEER. The CDR3 consists of 17 residues. The CDR3 bases are TGCGCCAGCAGTCGATCTAATTCAGGGTTCTCTGGAAACACCATATATTTT. Protein product: CASSRSNSGFSGNTIYF.

The chain uses TRBV4-2 and TRBJ1-1; D unresolved. Germline CDR1 and CDR2: LGHNA and YNFKEQ. Trimming took 1 base from V and 6 from J, leaving 18 bases between them. The CDR3 has 16 residues. The DNA of the CDR3 is TGTGCCAGCAGCCAAGCTATACTCAACGGGCAACCTGAAGCTTTCTTT. This codes for CASSQAILNGQPEAFF.

This clonotype was counted only a few times. This chain links TRBV19 with TRBJ2-7, with 11 positions matching TRBD2. Germline assignment: CDR1 LNHDA and CDR2 SQIVND (reference sequence). The CDR3 spans 15 residues. V was clipped by 8 bases and J by 7 bases; unmatched bases: 13. CDR3 nucleotide sequence: TGTGCCAGTGGACCTTCTAGCGGGGGGCCGTGGGAGCAGTACTTC. Encoded protein: CASGPSSGGPWEQYF.

V gene TRBV12-3 or TRBV12-4 combines with J gene TRBJ1-2; D gene unclear. The CDR3 loop spans 15 amino acids. The ends were cut back, 6 bases at V and 4 bases at J, with 18 bases in the middle. The CDR3 loop reads CASSLTGPTGYGYTF. For the CDR3, the DNA is TGTGCCAGCAGCCTAACCGGGCCGACGGGCTATGGCTACACCTTC.

This clonotype showed up just a few times. This sequence joins TRBV3-1 and TRBJ2-7; D gene ambiguous. Looked up from germline, CDR1 is LGHDT and CDR2 is YNNKEL (reference sequence). V was trimmed by 1 base and J by 6 bases, leaving 16 bases between them. The CDR3 has 15 residues. Written as DNA, the CDR3 is TGTGCCAGCAGCCAAGTAAGGATGCTGATCCGCGAGCAGTACTTC. Translating gives CASSQVRMLIREQYF.

This chain links TRBV6-6 with TRBJ2-3; no definite D call. The V gene lost 6 bases and the J gene lost 5 bases, with 12 bases spanning the gap. The CDR3 runs to 13 residues. Germline V gene data show CDR1 as MNHNY and CDR2 as SVGAGI (reference sequence). In nucleotides, the CDR3 is TGTGCCAGCAGGAATAACGCTAAAGATACGCAGTATTTT. This translates into CASRNNAKDTQYF.

The V call is TRBV20-1, the J call TRBJ2-1; D might be TRBD2 (6 bases). Germline CDR1 and CDR2: DFQATT and SNEGSKA (reference sequence). Trimming left V 0 bases short and J 0 bases short, with 9 bases between. This CDR3 has 15 amino acids. The CDR3 DNA follows: TGCAGTGCTAGAGATAGCGGTTTCTCCTACAATGAGCAGTTCTTC. Encoded protein: CSARDSGFSYNEQFF.

This clonotype has only a few counts. V is TRBV20-1 and J is TRBJ2-3, with D possibly matching TRBD2 (5 bases). The V end lost 0 bases, the J end lost 4 bases, and 26 bases lay between the germline ends. The CDR3 contains 19 residues. CDR1 and CDR2 (germline): DFQATT, SNEGSKA (reference sequence). The CDR3 region has the DNA TGCAGTGCTAGAGATCGCGCCGCGCTGAGGGCCCGTGACCCAGATACGCAGTATTTT. Its protein is CSARDRAALRARDPDTQYF.

This clonotype was found many times. The rearrangement joins TRBV12-3 or TRBV12-4 to TRBJ2-2; weak D call: TRBD1 (6 bases). The V gene lost 6 bases and the J gene lost 6 bases, with 8 bases spanning the gap. CDR3 length: 12 residues. The CDR3 spells CASRTGSGELFF. As DNA, the CDR3 is TGTGCCAGCAGGACAGGTTCCGGGGAGCTGTTTTTT.

The V call is TRBV2, the J call TRBJ2-2, with a tentative D call TRBD1 (5 bases). The ends were cut back, 4 bases at V and 2 bases at J, with 14 bases in the middle. Germline V gene data show CDR1 as SNHLY and CDR2 as FYNNEI. This CDR3 has 16 amino acids. The CDR3 sequence: CASSGGQAPNTGELFF. The CDR3 bases are TGTGCCAGCAGTGGAGGACAAGCCCCCAACACCGGGGAGCTGTTTTTT.

This clonotype has a handful of counts. J is TRBJ1-2 and V is TRBV5-1; D not certain. The germline V gene has CDR1 SGHRS and CDR2 YFSETQ. CDR3 size: 17 residues. V was clipped by 2 bases and J by 2 bases, with 19 bases between them. This CDR3 reads CASSFGEGRPRNYGYTF. The DNA of the CDR3 is TGCGCCAGCAGCTTCGGGGAAGGACGGCCTCGCAACTATGGCTACACCTTC.

In this sample, this clonotype turned up once. The chain links TRBV27 to TRBJ1-6; D uncertain. CDR3 length: 17 residues. Germline-derived CDR1 and CDR2 are MNHEY and SMNVEV (reference sequence). V was cut by 1 base and J by 0 bases, with 10 bases left in between. In nucleotides, the CDR3 is TGTGCCAGCAGTTTATACCGGATCGGCTCCTATAATTCACCCCTCCACTTT. Its translation is CASSLYRIGSYNSPLHF.

The V and J genes are TRBV30 and TRBJ2-5, with D hard to call. CDR1 and CDR2 (germline): GTSNPN, SVGIG (reference sequence). This CDR3 comprises 13 residues. V lost 3 bases and J lost 5, with 13 bases in between. DNA for the CDR3: TGTGCCTGGAGCCGGCAGAAAAGGGAGACCCAGTACTTC. Amino acids: CAWSRQKRETQYF. The variable domain in full, with the rest retrieved from reference TRBV30 and TRBJ2-5, is SQTIHQWPATLVQPVGSPLSLECTVEGTSNPNLYWYRQAAGRGLQLLFYSVGIGQISSEVPQNLSASRPQDRQFILSSKKLLLSDSGFYLCAWSRQKRETQYFGPGTRLLVL.

This clonotype has more than one count but fewer than ten. J is TRBJ2-2 and V is TRBV7-3; no firm D call. Trimming took off 6 bases at V and 3 bases at J, with 14 bases between the two ends. Germline CDR1 reads SGHTA; CDR2 reads FQGTGA. CDR3 length: 15 amino acids. The CDR3 region is CASRPNKIYTGELFF. The DNA of the CDR3 is TGTGCCAGCAGGCCAAATAAGATTTACACCGGGGAGCTGTTTTTT. Combining the CDR3 with reference TRBV7-3 and TRBJ2-2 gives the whole variable domain GAGVSQTPSNKVTEKGKYVELRCDPISGHTALYWYRQSLGQGPEFLIYFQGTGAADDSGLPNDRFFAVRPEGSVSTLKIQRTERGDSAVYLCASRPNKIYTGELFFGEGSRLTVL.

The genes are TRBV5-1 and TRBJ1-6; 7 bases map to TRBD1. V dropped 3 bases and J dropped 7; count of bases not matched to a gene: 4. The CDR3 covers 14 residues. Germline V gene sequence: CDR1 SGHRS, CDR2 YFSETQ. This CDR3 reads CASSSGGQNSPLHF. In nucleotides, the CDR3 is TGCGCCAGCAGCTCAGGGGGTCAGAATTCACCCCTCCACTTT.